These T cell receptor beta chains were read from a single sample in a study of shared clonotypes between healthy human individuals. TCRdb keeps only in-frame clones here, not all; method: immunoSEQ multiplex PCR. This sample has over a million clones; roughly 96% occur once, and the top ten carry roughly 1.2%. Source material: naive CD4+ T cells sorted from blood. These TCRs come from a man under 40 in good health. CDR3s include the opening cysteine and the closing phenylalanine or tryptophan. Some rows have no size entry. The others give once, few or many, or a class for an expanded clone.

CAWSYVTGDNTEAFF TRBV30 - TRBJ1-1
CASSYRDRVDYGYTF TRBV5-1 - TRBJ1-2
CASSLGSDEQYF TRBV7-9 - TRBJ2-7
CASSLVKGLPNEKLFF TRBV5-5 - TRBJ1-4
CASSGARGNEQFF TRBV10-1 - TRBJ2-1
CASSRRQGEGEQYF TRBV7-2 - TRBJ2-7
CASSQGLFGDSVQYF TRBV4-3 - TRBJ2-7
CASRGQWASGNTIYF TRBV18 - TRBJ1-3
CASSRAGTSGRYEQYF TRBV5-4 - TRBJ2-7
CASDYEGREQFF TRBV10-2 - TRBJ2-1
CASSTNPGRPYEQYF TRBV7-9 - TRBJ2-7
CASSQGDGYTF TRBV4-1 - TRBJ1-2
CASSFFGGRVGTGELFF TRBV11-3 - TRBJ2-2
CSVVGPTRGEQYF TRBV29-1 - TRBJ2-7
CSVTGGLNTEAFF TRBV29-1 - TRBJ1-1
CASSLDYQGQGFSNGYTF TRBV7-2 - TRBJ1-2
CASSLGLAEYYEQYF TRBV11-2 - TRBJ2-7
CASSALAGSTDTQYF TRBV6-1 - TRBJ2-3
CASSRGSPREQYF TRBV11-2 once TRBJ2-7
CASGATGSGYGYTF TRBV28 - TRBJ1-2
CASSTLRDQETQYF TRBV6-5 - TRBJ2-5
CAWSPLAGLQETQYF TRBV30 - TRBJ2-5
CASSLSRGHLGEQYF TRBV27 - TRBJ2-7
CASSIRTVSTDTQYF TRBV19 - TRBJ2-3
CASSAFRDRGAYGYTF TRBV5-4 - TRBJ1-2
CAWSVRKGRLVGEQFF TRBV30 - TRBJ2-1
CASSTRDRVTEAFF TRBV6-5 - TRBJ1-1
CASSLARAGPLTGELFF TRBV5-1 - TRBJ2-2
CASSIAGGGEQFF TRBV2 - TRBJ2-1